This entry lists 16 T cell receptor beta chains sequenced from one sample in a study of CXCR3-negative and CXCR3-positive naive CD8 T cells. UMI labels and 5' RACE were used to prepare the TRB cDNA libraries. TCRdb reprocessed the 5' RACE reads; each CDR3 protein has one entry and no DNA is given. The sample has some 54,000 distinct CDR3 sequences, and its top ten clones hold 0.53%. No antigen is known for these receptors. The study, taken as a whole, reports: CXCR3-positive naive cells had more hydrophobic TRB CDR3s than CXCR3-negative naive cells.

Input material: naive CXCR3+ CD8+ T cells from blood. Specified subset: CD45RO-CCR7+CD27+CD95- naive CD8+ T cells expressing CXCR3 (TNR3+). Receptors originate from a human donor in good health. Some clones in this sample may be carry-over from other donors' samples.

This chain joins TRBV28 and TRBJ1-1; the TCRdb call, TRBD1, lacks DNA for checking. The germline V gene encodes CDR1 MDHEN and CDR2 SYDVKM. CDR3 size: 14 residues. CDR3 sequence: CASSLGQGNTEAFF.

The V gene is TRBV7-9, the J gene TRBJ1-2; no DNA is available, so the TRBD1 call from TCRdb remains unchecked. Germline-derived CDR1 and CDR2 are SEHNR and FQNEAQ (reference sequence). There are 13 residues in the CDR3. The CDR3 spells CASSLQGIYGYTF.

The chain couples TRBV10-3 to TRBJ2-3; there is no DNA to check the TCRdb D call of TRBD1. Germline CDR1 ENHRY, CDR2 SYGVKD. This CDR3 has 15 residues. The CDR3 is CAISDQISGADTQYF.

The chain links TRBV20-1 to TRBJ2-7; the D call of TRBD1 rests on TCRdb alone, since no DNA is present to check it. CDR1 and CDR2 from the germline V gene are DFQATT and SNEGSKA (reference sequence). The CDR3 has 13 amino acids. The CDR3 sequence: CSARAAGAYEQYF.

V gene TRBV20-1 combines with J gene TRBJ2-5; lacking DNA, the TRBD1 call made by TCRdb goes unchecked. The CDR3 loop spans 14 amino acids. Germline V CDR1 and CDR2: DFQATT, SNEGSKA (reference sequence). The CDR3 spells CSARDPGQMETQYF.

V usage is TRBV5-4 and J usage is TRBJ2-3; the D gene TCRdb calls, TRBD2, cannot be checked with no DNA. Germline loops: CDR1 SGHNT, CDR2 YYREEE (reference sequence). This CDR3 region has 16 residues. This chain's CDR3 is CASSSGLAGAGDTQYF.

The genes are TRBV7-9 and TRBJ2-1; TCRdb selects TRBD2, and the lack of DNA leaves this call unchecked. The CDR3 consists of 16 residues. From germline, CDR1 is SEHNR and CDR2 FQNEAQ (reference sequence). The CDR3 protein is CASSPPSGTVEDEQFF.

The rearrangement links TRBV6-5 to TRBJ2-2. This CDR3 spans 15 amino acids. Looked up from germline, CDR1 is MNHEY and CDR2 is SVGAGI. CDR3 loop: CASSYSGANTGELFF.

This chain links TRBV3-1 with TRBJ1-1. The CDR3 totals 15 residues. The germline V gene has CDR1 LGHDT and CDR2 YNNKEL (reference sequence). The CDR3 sequence: CASSDDEGGNTEAFF. The complete variable domain, with remaining parts taken from reference TRBV3-1 and TRBJ1-1, reads DTAVSQTPKYLVTQMGNDKSIKCEQNLGHDTMYWYKQDSKKFLKIMFSYNNKELIINETVPNRFSPKSPDKAHLNLHINSLELGDSAVYFCASSDDEGGNTEAFFGQGTRLTVV.

Its frequency marks this clonotype as medium-sized (0.01 to 0.1%). The rearrangement uses TRBV4-3 and TRBJ2-7; checking the TCRdb D call of TRBD1 is not possible without DNA. CDR1 and CDR2 from the germline V gene are LGHNA and YSLEER. This CDR3 spans 14 amino acids. CDR3 loop: CASSQATGSYEQYF.

The chain employs TRBV6-6 and TRBJ1-2. The CDR3 has 13 residues. The germline V gene has CDR1 MNHNY and CDR2 SVGAGI (reference sequence). CDR3 sequence: CASSTRREYGYTF.

The chain employs TRBV7-9 and TRBJ1-1; absent DNA, TCRdb's TRBD1 call cannot be checked. Germline V gene sequence: CDR1 SEHNR, CDR2 FQNEAQ (reference sequence). This CDR3 contains 15 residues. The CDR3 region is CASSLVGPGGTEAFF.

The gene calls are TRBV27 and TRBJ2-7; there is no DNA to check the TCRdb D call of TRBD1. CDR3 length equals 14 residues. Germline V gene lookup returns CDR1 MNHEY and CDR2 SMNVEV (reference sequence). The CDR3 here is CASSLFGGSYEQYF.

The CDR3 loop is CASSYSQVSYEQYF. V and J are TRBV6-6 and TRBJ2-7. Germline values: CDR1 MNHNY, CDR2 SVGAGI (reference sequence). CDR3 length: 14 residues.

The chain joins TRBV5-1 to TRBJ2-7. This CDR3 contains 14 residues. Germline CDR1 reads SGHRS; CDR2 reads YFSETQ. The CDR3 sequence is CASSLNRLTYEQYF.

V is TRBV7-8 and J is TRBJ2-7; TCRdb returns TRBD1, unconfirmable since there is no DNA. Germline-derived CDR1 and CDR2 are SGHVS and FQNEAQ. The CDR3 has 13 amino acids. This CDR3 is CASSRWTAGEQYF.